This T cell receptor (beta chain) derives from a study of Ad26.COV2.S vaccination and SARS-CoV-2 variants. Study details: The donor participated in the COV1001 trial, in its Ad26.COV2.S arm. In the study, Ad26.COV2.S was injected intramuscularly once, or twice 56 days apart. Regarding the study as a whole: Post-vaccination spike-specific CD8+ and CD4+ T cell responses reportedly had substantial breadth.

Treatment indicated: about 20 received Ad26.COV2.S at low or high dose, single or two shots; about five received placebo; per-sample allocation not given. After the first vaccine or placebo injection, samples were drawn on day 63. A single count supports this clone. The antigen remains undetermined. The germline CDR1 and CDR2 sequences are SGHRS and YFSETQ. V gave up 4 bases and J gave up 1 base, with 9 bases separating them. This CDR3 is 13 amino acids long. Only in-frame clones appear in the TCRdb table, and some are missing; sequencing was by immunoSEQ multiplex PCR. The data contain about 480,000 clones, around 85% of them seen just once; the ten biggest clones take up roughly 12%.

This sequence joins TRBV5-1 and TRBJ2-7; D uncertain. The TCR comes from a person between 18 and 65 years old who received the Ad26.COV2.S COVID-19 vaccine or a placebo. The starting material was peripheral blood, obtained in a trial of Ad26.COV2.S vaccine versus placebo. The CDR3 region is CASSPKPSYEQYF. The DNA of the CDR3 is TGCGCCAGCAGCCCCAAACCTTCCTACGAGCAGTACTTC.